This T cell receptor beta chain is drawn from a study of blood T cell repertoires in COVID-19. Study-level information: The study drew acute and convalescent COVID-19 samples from the United States, Italy and Spain.

Trimming pared 0 bases from V and 5 bases from J, leaving 13 bases between. CDR3 length equals 16 residues. CDR1 is LGHNA, CDR2 YNFKEQ, per germline. Per the study methods: Reference gene primer amplification yielded estimated nucleated cell counts. Data came from immunoSEQ multiplex PCR; TCRdb stores just in-frame clones and leaves some out. V and J calls and clone size are given by that table; D and trimming were obtained from the DNA. The sample comprises 350,000 to 500,000 clones, about 88% of which are singletons, and about 1.5% rests with the top ten. Sequencing was done on a sample of PBMCs or T cells enriched from blood (not recorded which). The chain links TRBV4-2 to TRBJ2-2; D is perhaps TRBD1 (6 bases). The clonotype comes from a woman aged 18-29 years who had been exposed to COVID-19. In nucleotides, the CDR3 is TGTGCCAGCAGCCAAGATCGTCGGCAGGGGACCGGGGAGCTGTTTTTT. Translation: CASSQDRRQGTGELFF.